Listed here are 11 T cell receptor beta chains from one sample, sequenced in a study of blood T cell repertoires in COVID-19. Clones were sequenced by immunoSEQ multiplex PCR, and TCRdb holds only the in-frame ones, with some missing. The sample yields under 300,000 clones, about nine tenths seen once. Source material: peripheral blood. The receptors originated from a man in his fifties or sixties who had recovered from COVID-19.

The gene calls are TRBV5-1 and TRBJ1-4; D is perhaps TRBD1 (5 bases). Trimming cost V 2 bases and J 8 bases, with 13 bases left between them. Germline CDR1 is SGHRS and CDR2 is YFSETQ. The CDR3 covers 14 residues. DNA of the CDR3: TGCGCCAGCAGCTTAGGCCAGGGCGGCGAAAAACTGTTTTTT. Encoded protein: CASSLGQGGEKLFF. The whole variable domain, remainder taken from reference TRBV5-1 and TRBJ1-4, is KAGVTQTPRYLIKTRGQQVTLSCSPISGHRSVSWYQQTPGQGLQFLFEYFSETQRNKGNFPGRFSGRQFSNSRSEMNVSTLELGDSALYLCASSLGQGGEKLFFGSGTQLSVL.

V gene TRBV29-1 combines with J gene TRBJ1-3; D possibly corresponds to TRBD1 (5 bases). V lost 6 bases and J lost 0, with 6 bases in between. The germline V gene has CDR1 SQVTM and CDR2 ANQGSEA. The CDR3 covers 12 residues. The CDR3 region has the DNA TGCAGCGTCCAGGGCTCTGGAAACACCATATATTTT. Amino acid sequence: CSVQGSGNTIYF.

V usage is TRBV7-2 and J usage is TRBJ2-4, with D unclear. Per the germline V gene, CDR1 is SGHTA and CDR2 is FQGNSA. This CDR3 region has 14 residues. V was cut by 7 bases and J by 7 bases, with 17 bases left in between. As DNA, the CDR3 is TGTGCCAGCAACGACCGCGACCGAGGCAACATTCAGTACTTC. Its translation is CASNDRDRGNIQYF.

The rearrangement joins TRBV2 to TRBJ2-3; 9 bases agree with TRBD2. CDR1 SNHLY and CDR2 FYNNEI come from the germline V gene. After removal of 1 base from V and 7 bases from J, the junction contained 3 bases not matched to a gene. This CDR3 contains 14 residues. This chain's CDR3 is CASSEVLAGNTQYF. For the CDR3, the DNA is TGTGCCAGCAGTGAAGTTCTAGCGGGGAATACGCAGTATTTT.

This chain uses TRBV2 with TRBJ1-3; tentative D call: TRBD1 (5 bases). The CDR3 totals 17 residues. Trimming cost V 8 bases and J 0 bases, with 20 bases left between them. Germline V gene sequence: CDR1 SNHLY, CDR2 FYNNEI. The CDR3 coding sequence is TGTGCCAGCTCCGTCGAGGGGACCGGGAGCTCTGGAAACACCATATATTTT. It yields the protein CASSVEGTGSSGNTIYF.

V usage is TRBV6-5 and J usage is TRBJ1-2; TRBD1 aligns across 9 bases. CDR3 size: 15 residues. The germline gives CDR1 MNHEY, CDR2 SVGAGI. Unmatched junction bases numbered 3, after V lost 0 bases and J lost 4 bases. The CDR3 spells CASSYSGQGIYGYTF. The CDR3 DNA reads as TGTGCCAGCAGTTACTCGGGACAGGGCATCTATGGCTACACCTTC.

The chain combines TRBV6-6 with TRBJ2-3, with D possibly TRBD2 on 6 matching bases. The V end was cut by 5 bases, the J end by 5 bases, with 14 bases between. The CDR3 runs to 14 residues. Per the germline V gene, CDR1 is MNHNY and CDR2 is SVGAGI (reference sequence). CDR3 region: CASSGLAGRDTQYF. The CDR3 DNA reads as TGTGCCAGCAGTGGATTGGCGGGGAGAGATACGCAGTATTTT.

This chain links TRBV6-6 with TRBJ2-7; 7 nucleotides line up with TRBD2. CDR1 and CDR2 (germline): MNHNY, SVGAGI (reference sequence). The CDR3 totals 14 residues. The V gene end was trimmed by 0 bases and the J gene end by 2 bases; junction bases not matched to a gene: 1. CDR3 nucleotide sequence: TGTGCCAGCAGTTACTCAGCGGGGCCCTACGAGCAGTACTTC. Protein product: CASSYSAGPYEQYF.

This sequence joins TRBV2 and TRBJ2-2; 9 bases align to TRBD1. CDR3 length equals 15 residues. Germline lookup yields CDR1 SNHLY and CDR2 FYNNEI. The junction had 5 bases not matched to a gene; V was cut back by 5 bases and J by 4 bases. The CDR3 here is CASSSDRGATGELFF. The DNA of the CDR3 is TGTGCCAGCAGTTCAGACAGGGGGGCCACCGGGGAGCTGTTTTTT.

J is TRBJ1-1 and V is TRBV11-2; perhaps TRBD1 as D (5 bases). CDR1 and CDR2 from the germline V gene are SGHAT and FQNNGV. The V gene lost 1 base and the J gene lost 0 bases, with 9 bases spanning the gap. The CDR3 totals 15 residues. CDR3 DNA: TGTGCCAGCAGCTTAGGGGGCAGCATGAACACTGAAGCTTTCTTT. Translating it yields CASSLGGSMNTEAFF.

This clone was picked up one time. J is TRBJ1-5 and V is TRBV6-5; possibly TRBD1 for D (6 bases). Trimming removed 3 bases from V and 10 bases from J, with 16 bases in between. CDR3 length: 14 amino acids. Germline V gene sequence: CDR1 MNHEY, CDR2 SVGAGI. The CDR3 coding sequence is TGTGCCAGCAGTTATATGGGGGCCCGAGAACCCCAGCATTTT. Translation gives CASSYMGAREPQHF.